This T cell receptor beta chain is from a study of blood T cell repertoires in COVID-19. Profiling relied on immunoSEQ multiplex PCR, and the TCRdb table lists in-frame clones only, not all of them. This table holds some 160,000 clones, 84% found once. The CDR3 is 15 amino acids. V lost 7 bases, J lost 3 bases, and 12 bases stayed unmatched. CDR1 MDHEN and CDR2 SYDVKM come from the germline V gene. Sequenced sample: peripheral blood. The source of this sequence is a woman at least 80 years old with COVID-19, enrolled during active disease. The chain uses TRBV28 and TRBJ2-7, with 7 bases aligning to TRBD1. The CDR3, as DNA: TGTGCCAGCAACGACTGGGGGACAGCCAACTACGAGCAGTACTTC. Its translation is CASNDWGTANYEQYF.